The sample holds many counts of the clone carrying this T cell receptor (beta chain). The data originate from a study of naive and memory T cell subsets. Four PCR rounds used nested alpha and beta constant region primers plus the SP2 primer. TCRdb processed the UMI-ligation and nested PCR reads anew with MiXCR; each CDR3 protein has one entry. The data show about 26,000 distinct CDR3 sequences, 4% to 6.5% seen once. The library had UMIs added by 3' ligation of an oligonucleotide to TCR cDNA. The CDR3 covers 15 residues. The V segment lost 5 bases and the J segment 6 bases; nucleotides outside the gene matches: 10. Germline V gene data show CDR1 as MNHEY and CDR2 as SVGAGI.

The sequence derives from an adult in good health. The rearrangement links TRBV6-5 to TRBJ2-7, with TRBD2 identical over 10 bases. Sequencing used blood. Written as DNA, the CDR3 is TGTGCCAGCAGTCCGCCGGGGACTAGCGTCCGCGAGCAGTACTTC. Translation: CASSPPGTSVREQYF.